What follows are 26 T cell receptor beta chains derived from one specimen sequenced in a study of CD8 T cells in Susac syndrome. RNA was extracted with the RNeasy kit, and a quantity of about 0.45 to 1 ug was reverse transcribed using random hexamers. In TCRdb, the immunoSEQ multiplex PCR reads were re-called with MiXCR into one record per CDR3 protein. The table records approximately 110,000 distinct CDR3 sequences, about 93% of them present only once. The sample was CD4+ T cells from PBMCs. Receptors originate from a human donor in good health.

The chain is built from TRBV2 and TRBJ2-7, with a weak D call TRBD1 (6 bases). The V gene lost 5 bases and the J gene lost 1 base, with 12 bases spanning the gap. This CDR3 spans 14 amino acids. CDR1 SNHLY and CDR2 FYNNEI come from the germline V gene. CDR3 loop: CASSRKQGSYEQYF. The CDR3 DNA reads TGTGCCAGCAGTAGGAAGCAGGGGTCCTACGAGCAGTACTTC.

V is TRBV7-9 and J is TRBJ2-5; D gene unclear. Per the germline V gene, CDR1 is SEHNR and CDR2 is FQNEAQ (reference sequence). The CDR3 is made up of 15 amino acids. The V end lost 3 bases, the J end lost 2 bases, and 13 bases lay between the germline ends. The DNA of the CDR3 is TGTGCCAGCAGCTTCCCCTCGTGGGTTCAAGAGACCCAGTACTTC. It is translated as CASSFPSWVQETQYF. Drawing the rest from reference TRBV7-9 and TRBJ2-5, the complete variable domain is DTGVSQNPRHKITKRGQNVTFRCDPISEHNRLYWYRQTLGQGPEFLTYFQNEAQLEKSRLLSDRFSAERPKGSFSTLEIQRTEQGDSAMYLCASSFPSWVQETQYFGPGTRLLVL.

The rearrangement joins TRBV5-4 to TRBJ1-1; tentative D call: TRBD1 (6 bases). The V gene lost 0 bases and the J gene lost 6 bases, with 9 bases spanning the gap. CDR3 length: 13 residues. The V gene's germline CDR1 is SGHNT and CDR2 YYREEE (reference sequence). The CDR3 sequence is CASSLAGGAEAFF. CDR3 in DNA: TGTGCCAGCAGCTTGGCCGGGGGCGCTGAAGCTTTCTTT.

The V call is TRBV5-1, the J call TRBJ1-5, with 10 nucleotides matching TRBD1. V lost 5 bases, J lost 7 bases, and 6 bases stayed unmatched. The CDR3 runs to 14 residues. Germline V gene data show CDR1 as SGHRS and CDR2 as YFSETQ. The chain's CDR3 is CASRPGTGEQPQHF. The CDR3 nucleotides read TGCGCCAGCAGGCCTGGGACAGGGGAACAGCCCCAGCATTTT.

The CDR3 protein is CASSRTEANTEAFF. Written as DNA, the CDR3 is TGCGCCAGCAGCCGGACTGAGGCGAACACTGAAGCTTTCTTT. The rearrangement joins TRBV5-1 to TRBJ1-1; D ambiguous. V was cut by 4 bases and J by 1 base, with 11 bases left in between. Germline assignment: CDR1 SGHRS and CDR2 YFSETQ. The CDR3 contains 14 residues.

In this sample, this clonotype turned up once. V and J are TRBV30 and TRBJ1-5; TRBD1 aligns across 8 bases. The CDR3 length is 19 residues. The trim removed 2 bases at V and 6 bases at J, leaving 21 bases unmatched. Germline assignment: CDR1 GTSNPN and CDR2 SVGIG (reference sequence). CDR3 bases: TGTGCCTGGAGTCCGACCGACAGGGGCGGCTTGCGAAGTCGTCAGCCCCAGCATTTT. Amino acids: CAWSPTDRGGLRSRQPQHF.

V gene TRBV18 combines with J gene TRBJ2-7, with D perhaps matching TRBD2 (6 bases). This CDR3 comprises 14 residues. From germline, CDR1 is KGHSH and CDR2 LQKENI. V was trimmed by 0 bases and J by 3 bases, leaving 9 bases between them. The CDR3 DNA reads as TGTGCCAGCTCACCACCGGAGGGCTACTACGAGCAGTACTTC. Translating gives CASSPPEGYYEQYF. Full variable domain (rest looked up from reference TRBV18 and TRBJ2-7): NAGVMQNPRHLVRRRGQEARLRCSPMKGHSHVYWYRQLPEEGLKFMVYLQKENIIDESGMPKERFSAEFPKEGPSILRIQQVVRGDSAAYFCASSPPEGYYEQYFGPGTRLTVT.

This clonotype came up a few times. This chain joins TRBV2 and TRBJ1-1, with 10 bases fitting TRBD1. Germline assignment: CDR1 SNHLY and CDR2 FYNNEI. The CDR3 has 13 amino acids. V lost 6 bases to trimming and J lost 4 bases; unmatched junction nucleotides: 2. CDR3 sequence: CASRWTGGTEAFF. The CDR3 DNA follows: TGTGCCAGCAGGTGGACAGGGGGCACTGAAGCTTTCTTT.

V is TRBV11-2 and J is TRBJ2-7; TRBD2 aligns across 7 bases. Germline V gene lookup returns CDR1 SGHAT and CDR2 FQNNGV. The junction had 4 bases not matched to a gene; V was cut back by 1 base and J by 1 base. The CDR3 loop spans 15 amino acids. As DNA, the CDR3 is TGTGCCAGCAGCTTAGTAGCGGGTGGGTCCTACGAGCAGTACTTC. This encodes CASSLVAGGSYEQYF.

The chain couples TRBV12-3 or TRBV12-4 to TRBJ2-7, with D perhaps being TRBD1 or TRBD2 (6 bases each). The length of the CDR3 is 15 residues. V lost 3 bases, J lost 3 bases, and 15 bases lay in between. The chain's CDR3 is CASSFPGAGLYEQYF. In nucleotides, the CDR3 is TGTGCCAGCAGTTTCCCGGGGGCAGGGCTCTACGAGCAGTACTTC.

The V call is TRBV7-9, the J call TRBJ1-2; 7 bases are a match to TRBD1. Per germline, CDR1 SEHNR and CDR2 FQNEAQ (reference sequence). After removal of 5 bases from V and 8 bases from J, the junction contained 8 bases not matched to a gene. The CDR3 has 13 amino acids. The CDR3 DNA reads as TGTGCCAGCAGCCTCCGACAGGGTGGAGGCTACACCTTC. Encoded protein: CASSLRQGGGYTF.

This chain uses TRBV7-8 with TRBJ2-4; the D call may be TRBD1 or TRBD2 (8 bases each). The V gene lost 5 bases and the J gene lost 0 bases, with 26 bases spanning the gap. The length of the CDR3 is 20 residues. Germline V CDR1 and CDR2: SGHVS, FQNEAQ. For the CDR3, the DNA is TGTGCCAGCAGCAACAGGGGGTTCGGGAGGGCCGGGCTAGCCAAAAACATTCAGTACTTC. Its protein product is CASSNRGFGRAGLAKNIQYF.

The rearrangement links TRBV4-1 to TRBJ2-5, with 10 bases identical to TRBD2. The J segment lost 2 bases and the V segment lost 0 bases, leaving 3 bases of the junction unmatched. CDR1 and CDR2 (germline): MGHRA, YSYEKL. The CDR3 is 16 residues long. The DNA of the CDR3 is TGCGCCAGCAGCCAAGATAGGACTAGCGGTCAAGAGACCCAGTACTTC. Translating it yields CASSQDRTSGQETQYF.

The rearrangement joins TRBV2 to TRBJ2-1; TRBD1 might be the D (7 bases). From germline, CDR1 is SNHLY and CDR2 FYNNEI. The CDR3 has 15 residues. V lost 8 bases and J 1 base, leaving 15 bases between the germline ends. CDR3 sequence: CASGRGAGSYNEQFF. DNA of the CDR3: TGTGCCAGCGGCAGGGGGGCGGGTTCCTACAATGAGCAGTTCTTC.

The CDR3 protein is CASSLGMGTVGNEAFF. The CDR3 DNA follows: TGTGCCAGCAGCCTGGGGATGGGGACAGTCGGAAATGAAGCTTTCTTT. The chain employs TRBV5-4 and TRBJ1-1; TRBD1 matches 7 bases. V gave up 4 bases and J gave up 7 bases; unmatched junction bases: 16. The CDR3 is made up of 16 amino acids. Germline CDR1 reads SGHNT; CDR2 reads YYREEE (reference sequence).

The chain recombines TRBV5-6 with TRBJ1-6; D remains ambiguous. V was clipped by 4 bases and J by 8 bases, with 16 bases between them. The CDR3 covers 15 residues. The germline gives CDR1 SGHDT, CDR2 YYEEEE. The CDR3 DNA is TGTGCCAGCAGCCCAAACCCCCGGGCAGATTCACCCCTCCACTTT. It specifies CASSPNPRADSPLHF.

V is TRBV11-2 and J is TRBJ2-7, with D possibly TRBD2 on 5 matching bases. V was clipped by 2 bases and J by 3 bases, with 14 bases between them. The germline CDR1 and CDR2 sequences are SGHAT and FQNNGV. The CDR3 has 15 residues. The CDR3 nucleotides read TGTGCCAGCAGCTTAATAGCGATTAGCCTCTACGAGCAGTACTTC. This codes for CASSLIAISLYEQYF.

This chain connects TRBV23-1 to TRBJ1-5, with 9 bases fitting TRBD1. TRBV23-1 has ORF status, its function being uncertain. The trim removed 0 bases at V and 4 bases at J, leaving 10 bases unmatched. The CDR3 runs 18 residues. The CDR3 DNA sequence: TGCGCCAGCAGTCAATCTAACTACAGGGGGCGCGAGAATCAGCCCCAGCATTTT. The encoded protein is CASSQSNYRGRENQPQHF.

The rearrangement links TRBV29-1 to TRBJ2-1, with D perhaps TRBD2 (6 bases). The V gene's germline CDR1 is SQVTM and CDR2 ANQGSEA. This CDR3 has 14 residues. V lost 8 bases to trimming and J lost 4 bases, with 18 bases between them. The CDR3: CSPRLVREYNEQFF. The CDR3 DNA reads as TGCAGCCCCAGACTAGTCCGGGAGTACAATGAGCAGTTCTTC.

V usage is TRBV4-3 and J usage is TRBJ2-1; D might be TRBD2 (6 bases). V gave up 3 bases and J gave up 10 bases, with 10 bases separating them. Per the germline V gene, CDR1 is LGHNA and CDR2 is YSLEER. The CDR3 consists of 12 residues. The CDR3 DNA sequence: TGCGCCAGCAGCCATGGAACTAGCGAGCAGTTCTTC. Translated: CASSHGTSEQFF.

The V call is TRBV19, the J call TRBJ2-7, with a possible D match to TRBD2 (6 bases). This CDR3 contains 14 residues. Between the trimmed V and J ends, which lost 3 bases and 3 bases, there was a span of 12 bases. Germline CDR1 and CDR2: LNHDA and SQIVND (reference sequence). The DNA of the CDR3 is TGTGCCAGTAGTATCCTTGGGGGGATCTACGAGCAGTACTTC. As protein: CASSILGGIYEQYF.

The CDR3 sequence: CSVEGSSGLSTDTQYF. In DNA, the CDR3 is TGCAGCGTTGAAGGTTCTAGCGGGCTTAGCACAGATACGCAGTATTTT. V is TRBV29-1 and J is TRBJ2-3; 8 bases match TRBD2. The CDR3 is made up of 16 amino acids. Germline CDR1 and CDR2: SQVTM and ANQGSEA. The V and J ends lost 1 base and 0 bases, in that order; junction bases with no gene match: 6.

The chain carries TRBV6-5 and TRBJ2-6, with D unclear. The CDR3 spans 15 residues. Germline values: CDR1 MNHEY, CDR2 SVGAGI. The germline V and J ends were trimmed by 2 bases and 2 bases, with 7 bases remaining between them. The CDR3 DNA reads TGTGCCAGCAGTTACACGCCAGCTGGGGCCAACGTCCTGACTTTC. Protein: CASSYTPAGANVLTF.

Here the CDR3 reads CASSSPSAYEQYF. The CDR3 DNA follows: TGTGCCAGCAGTTCCCCTAGCGCCTACGAGCAGTACTTC. The chain carries TRBV28 and TRBJ2-7; tentative D call: TRBD2 (6 bases). V was pared by 4 bases and J by 2 bases, with 9 bases between. Germline-derived CDR1 and CDR2 are MDHEN and SYDVKM. The CDR3 spans 13 residues.

The rearrangement uses TRBV12-3 or TRBV12-4 and TRBJ2-3; D is unresolved. Trimming shortened V by 6 bases and J by 0 bases, and 10 bases separated the two germline ends. This CDR3 is 14 amino acids long. The CDR3 bases are TGTGCCAGCAGCTTCCAGTTTAGCACAGATACGCAGTATTTT. Translation: CASSFQFSTDTQYF.

The J gene is TRBJ2-1, the V gene TRBV29-1; weak D call: TRBD2 (6 bases). The CDR3 extends over 12 amino acids. Germline CDR1 is SQVTM and CDR2 is ANQGSEA. Deletions cut 4 bases from V and 4 bases from J, with 8 bases between. The DNA of the CDR3 is TGCAGCGTTGGGGAGGTTTACAATGAGCAGTTCTTC. Amino acids: CSVGEVYNEQFF.